One and the same sample provided the 9 T cell receptor beta chains below, sequenced in a study of blood T cell repertoires in COVID-19. Profiled with immunoSEQ multiplex PCR; TCRdb holds only in-frame clones, not every one. The sample contains about 51,000 clones, over 75% of which appear only once. The sequenced material came from peripheral blood. The receptor set was obtained from a man aged 50 or older with active COVID-19.

The V and J genes are TRBV9 and TRBJ1-1, with D perhaps matching TRBD1 (6 bases). V dropped 0 bases and J dropped 2 bases, with 8 bases sitting between them. Germline assignment: CDR1 SGDLS and CDR2 YYNGEE. The CDR3 is made up of 14 amino acids. CDR3 bases: TGTGCCAGCAGCGTAGAGGACAGAAACACTGAAGCTTTCTTT. This codes for CASSVEDRNTEAFF.

The chain carries TRBV2 and TRBJ1-4; TRBD1 might be the D (6 bases). V dropped 6 bases and J dropped 8 bases, with 13 bases sitting between them. The CDR3 extends over 13 amino acids. The germline gives CDR1 SNHLY, CDR2 FYNNEI. DNA for the CDR3: TGTGCCAGCAGCGCGGACAGTCGGGAAAAACTGTTTTTT. Translated, it gives CASSADSREKLFF.

This chain joins TRBV6-5 and TRBJ2-1, with TRBD2 identical over 7 bases. The CDR3 is made up of 15 amino acids. CDR1 and CDR2 (germline): MNHEY, SVGAGI. The trim removed 2 bases at V and 0 bases at J, leaving 1 base unmatched. The CDR3 coding sequence is TGTGCCAGCAGTTACGGCGGGAGCTCCTACAATGAGCAGTTCTTC. It is translated as CASSYGGSSYNEQFF.

The genes are TRBV5-5 and TRBJ2-1; D might be TRBD1 (6 bases). Per the germline V gene, CDR1 is SGHKS and CDR2 is YYEKEE (reference sequence). The CDR3 has 15 residues. V lost 2 bases to trimming and J lost 6 bases, with 15 bases between them. The chain's CDR3 is CASSFSIRGGNEQFF. Here the CDR3 DNA reads TGTGCCAGCAGCTTTTCGATCAGGGGCGGCAATGAGCAGTTCTTC.

The chain carries TRBV2 and TRBJ2-7; D possibly corresponds to TRBD2 (6 bases). Germline V gene lookup returns CDR1 SNHLY and CDR2 FYNNEI. Trimming removed 3 bases at V and 2 bases at J, with 17 bases between. This CDR3 comprises 16 residues. Written as DNA, the CDR3 is TGTGCCAGCAGTGACTCCGTCGGGAGACTGACCTACGAGCAGTACTTC. It yields the protein CASSDSVGRLTYEQYF. Full variable domain (rest looked up from reference TRBV2 and TRBJ2-7): EPEVTQTPSHQVTQMGQEVILRCVPISNHLYFYWYRQILGQKVEFLVSFYNNEISEKSEIFDDQFSVERPDGSNFTLKIRSTKLEDSAMYFCASSDSVGRLTYEQYFGPGTRLTVT.

This rearrangement joins TRBV7-2 to TRBJ2-1; possibly TRBD2 for D (5 bases). The CDR3 length is 14 residues. Trimming pared 6 bases from V and 2 bases from J, leaving 11 bases between. Looked up from germline, CDR1 is SGHTA and CDR2 is FQGNSA. CDR3 DNA sequence: TGTGCCAGCAGTCCGTCAGCGGCCTACAATGAGCAGTTCTTC. Translation gives CASSPSAAYNEQFF.

This chain joins TRBV19 and TRBJ1-5; D is unclear. CDR1 is LNHDA, CDR2 SQIVND, per germline (reference sequence). The CDR3 runs 15 residues. Trimming left V 8 bases short and J 7 bases short, with 21 bases between. CDR3 coding DNA: TGTGCCAGTCGCCGACAAACGGGAGACAAGCAGCCCCAGCATTTT. It translates to CASRRQTGDKQPQHF.

The chain combines TRBV9 with TRBJ1-1; D possibly corresponds to TRBD1 (6 bases). Trimming pared 3 bases from V and 0 bases from J, leaving 12 bases between. Germline CDR1 is SGDLS and CDR2 is YYNGEE. The CDR3 totals 15 residues. The CDR3 sequence: CASSAGGAMNTEAFF. The CDR3 DNA reads as TGTGCCAGCAGCGCCGGGGGGGCTATGAACACTGAAGCTTTCTTT.

This chain links TRBV19 with TRBJ1-1; TRBD1 matches at 9 bases. The CDR3 is 14 amino acids. Germline CDR1 is LNHDA and CDR2 is SQIVND (reference sequence). V lost 5 bases and J lost 6; bases outside the gene matches: 7. The CDR3 nucleotides read TGTGCCAGTAGTCATACAGGGGGCTGGTCTGAAGCTTTCTTT. As protein: CASSHTGGWSEAFF.